The subject of this entry is one T cell receptor beta chain. What it binds is not known. The CDR3 spans 14 residues. Germline V gene data show CDR1 as KGHDR and CDR2 as SFDVKD. The V end lost 4 bases, the J end lost 0 bases, and 7 bases lay between the germline ends. The record originates from a study of post-analysis software for immune sequencing data. Study-wide background: The patients showed relapsing-remitting, secondary progressive and progressive-relapsing multiple sclerosis courses.

Prepared TCR beta cDNA libraries contained unique molecular identifiers. Input of roughly 0.9 to 11 million T cells yielded 400,000 to 550,000 cDNA molecules. Each CDR3 protein is one row after TCRdb ran MiXCR on the PCR reads. Of approximately 770,000 distinct CDR3 sequences in the sample, 40% to 55% were seen once. Overall study results and limits: The authors found that F measure strongly co-clustered same-batch samples. TRBV5-6, TRBV5-1 and TRBV20-1 belonged to a set of five TRBV segments that were more frequent in patients than controls.

The chain recombines TRBV24-1 with TRBJ2-3; D remains unclear. The sequence derives from a girl aged 10 to 17 with multiple sclerosis. The sequenced sample was blood. In DNA, the CDR3 is TGTGCCACCAGTGAGTCACCTAGCACAGATACGCAGTATTTT. Residues: CATSESPSTDTQYF.